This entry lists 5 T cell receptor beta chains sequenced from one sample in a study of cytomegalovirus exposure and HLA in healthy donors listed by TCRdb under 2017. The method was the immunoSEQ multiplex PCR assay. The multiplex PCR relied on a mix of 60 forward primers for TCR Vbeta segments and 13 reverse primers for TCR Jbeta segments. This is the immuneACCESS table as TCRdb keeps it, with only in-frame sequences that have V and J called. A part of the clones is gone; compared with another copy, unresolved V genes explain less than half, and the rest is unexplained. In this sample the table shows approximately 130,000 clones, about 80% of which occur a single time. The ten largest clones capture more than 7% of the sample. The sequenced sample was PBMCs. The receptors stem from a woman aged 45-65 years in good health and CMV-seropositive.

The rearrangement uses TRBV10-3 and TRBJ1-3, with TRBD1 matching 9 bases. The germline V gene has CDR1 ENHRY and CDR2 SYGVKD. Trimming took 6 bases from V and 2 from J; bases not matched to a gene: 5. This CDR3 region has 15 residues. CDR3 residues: CAIREQGATGNTIYF. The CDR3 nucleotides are TGTGCCATCAGGGAACAGGGGGCTACTGGAAACACCATATATTTT.

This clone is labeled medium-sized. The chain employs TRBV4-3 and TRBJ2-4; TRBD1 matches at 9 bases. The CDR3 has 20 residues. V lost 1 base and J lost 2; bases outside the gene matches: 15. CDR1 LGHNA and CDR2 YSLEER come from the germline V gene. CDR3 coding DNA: TGCGCCAGCAGCCAAGGCATAGGGACAGGGTCATTAGACACCAAAAACATTCAGTACTTC. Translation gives CASSQGIGTGSLDTKNIQYF.

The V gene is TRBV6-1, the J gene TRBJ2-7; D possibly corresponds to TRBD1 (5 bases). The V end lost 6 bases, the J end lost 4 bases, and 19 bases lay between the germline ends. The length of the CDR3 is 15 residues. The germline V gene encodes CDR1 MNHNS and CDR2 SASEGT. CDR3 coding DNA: TGTGCCAGCAGCCAGGCCACAATGCCAGGGTACGAGCAGTACTTC. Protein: CASSQATMPGYEQYF.

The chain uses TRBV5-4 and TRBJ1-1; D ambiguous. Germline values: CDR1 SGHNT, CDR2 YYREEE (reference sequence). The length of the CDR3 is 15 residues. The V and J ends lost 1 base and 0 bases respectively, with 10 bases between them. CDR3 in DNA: TGTGCCAGCAGCTTGTCCGGAGGTATGAACACTGAAGCTTTCTTT. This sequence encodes CASSLSGGMNTEAFF.

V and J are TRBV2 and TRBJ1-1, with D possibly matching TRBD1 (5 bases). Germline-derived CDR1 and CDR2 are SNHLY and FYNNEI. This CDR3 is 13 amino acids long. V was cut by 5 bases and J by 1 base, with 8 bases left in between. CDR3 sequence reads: CASSPQGNTEAFF. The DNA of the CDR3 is TGTGCCAGCAGTCCTCAGGGGAACACTGAAGCTTTCTTT. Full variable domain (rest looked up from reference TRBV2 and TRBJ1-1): EPEVTQTPSHQVTQMGQEVILRCVPISNHLYFYWYRQILGQKVEFLVSFYNNEISEKSEIFDDQFSVERPDGSNFTLKIRSTKLEDSAMYFCASSPQGNTEAFFGQGTRLTVV.